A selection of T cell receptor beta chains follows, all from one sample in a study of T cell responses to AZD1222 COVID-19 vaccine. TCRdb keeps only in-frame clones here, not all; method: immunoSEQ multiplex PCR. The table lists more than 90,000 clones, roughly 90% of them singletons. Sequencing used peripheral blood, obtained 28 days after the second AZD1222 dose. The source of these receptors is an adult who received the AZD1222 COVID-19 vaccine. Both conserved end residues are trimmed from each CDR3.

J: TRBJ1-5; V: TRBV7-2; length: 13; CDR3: ASSTDRGRNQPQH
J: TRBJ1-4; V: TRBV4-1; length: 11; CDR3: ASSQTTNEKLF
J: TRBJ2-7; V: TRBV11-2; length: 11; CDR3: ASSLDRDYEQY
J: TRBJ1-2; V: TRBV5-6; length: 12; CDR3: ASSFGQGTGGYT
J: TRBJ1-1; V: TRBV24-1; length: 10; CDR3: ATSDDGREAF
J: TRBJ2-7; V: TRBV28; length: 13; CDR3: ASSLRGATSYEQY
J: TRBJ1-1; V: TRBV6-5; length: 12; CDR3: ASSLQGSGTEAF
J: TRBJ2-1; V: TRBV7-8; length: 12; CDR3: ASSVLTTYNEQF
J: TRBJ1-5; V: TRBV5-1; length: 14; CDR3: ASSLRAGDSNQPQH
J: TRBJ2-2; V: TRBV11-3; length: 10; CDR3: ASSAGNGELF
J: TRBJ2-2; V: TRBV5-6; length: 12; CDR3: ASSWEGSTGELF
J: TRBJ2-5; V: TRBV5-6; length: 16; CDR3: ASSLHIALAAWVETQY
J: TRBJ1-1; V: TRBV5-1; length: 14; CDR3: ASSQEARTMNTEAF